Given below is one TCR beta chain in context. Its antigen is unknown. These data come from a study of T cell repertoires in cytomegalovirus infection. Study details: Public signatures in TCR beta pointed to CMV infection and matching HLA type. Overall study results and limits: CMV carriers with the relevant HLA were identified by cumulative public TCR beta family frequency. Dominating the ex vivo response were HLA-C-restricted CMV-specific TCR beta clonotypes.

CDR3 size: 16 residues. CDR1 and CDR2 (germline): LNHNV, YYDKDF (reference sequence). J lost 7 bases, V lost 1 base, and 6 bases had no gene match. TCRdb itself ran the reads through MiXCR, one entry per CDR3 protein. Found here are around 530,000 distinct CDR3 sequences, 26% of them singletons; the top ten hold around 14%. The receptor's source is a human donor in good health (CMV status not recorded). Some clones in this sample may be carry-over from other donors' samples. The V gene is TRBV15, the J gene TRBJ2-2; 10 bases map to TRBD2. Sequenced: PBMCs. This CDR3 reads CATSRVSSGSIGELFF. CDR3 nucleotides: TGTGCCACCAGCAGAGTATCTAGCGGGAGTATCGGGGAGCTGTTTTTT.